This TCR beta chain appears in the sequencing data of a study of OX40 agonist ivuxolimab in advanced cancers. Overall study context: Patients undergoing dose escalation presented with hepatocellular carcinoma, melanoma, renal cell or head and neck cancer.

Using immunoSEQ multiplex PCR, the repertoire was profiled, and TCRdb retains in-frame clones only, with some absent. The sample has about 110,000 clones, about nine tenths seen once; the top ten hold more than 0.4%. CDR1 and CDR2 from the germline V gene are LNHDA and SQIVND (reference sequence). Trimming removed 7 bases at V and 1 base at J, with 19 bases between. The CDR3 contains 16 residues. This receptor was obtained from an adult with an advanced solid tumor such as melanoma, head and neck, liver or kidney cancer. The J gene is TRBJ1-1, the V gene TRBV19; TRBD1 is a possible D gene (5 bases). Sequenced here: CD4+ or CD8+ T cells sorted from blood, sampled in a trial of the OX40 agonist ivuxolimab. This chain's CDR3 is CASTTQRGARNTEAFF. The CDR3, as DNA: TGTGCCAGTACTACCCAGAGAGGGGCGCGGAACACTGAAGCTTTCTTT.